This is a list of T cell receptor beta chains from one sample in a study of T cells in Graves' hyperthyroidism and ophthalmopathy. In TCRdb, the multiplex PCR reads were re-called with MiXCR into one record per CDR3 protein. This table has some 560,000 distinct CDR3 sequences, around a sixth appearing once. The sample consisted of blood. The receptor set was obtained from a woman in her 30s with Graves' hyperthyroidism. Each CDR3 is given with its conserved first and last residue. D genes are given only for firm matches. Clone size is given for some rows only: seen once, a few or many times, or a class if the clone is expanded.

CDR3 | DNA | V | size | D | J
CASKAGGGTDTQYF | TGCGCCAGCAAAGCGGGGGGGGGCACAGATACGCAGTATTTT | TRBV10-2 | many | TRBD2 | TRBJ2-3
CASSGDPRGVKTQYF | TGTGCCAGCAGCGGGGACCCGAGGGGGGTGAAGACCCAGTACTTC | TRBV9 | . | . | TRBJ2-5
CASSWTGPNTEAFF | TGTGCCAGCAGCTGGACAGGGCCTAACACTGAAGCTTTCTTT | TRBV12-3/TRBV12-4 | many | TRBD1 | TRBJ1-1
CASSRPSGEQYF | TGTGCCAGCTCACGACCCTCCGGAGAGCAGTACTTC | TRBV18 | many | . | TRBJ2-7
CASSQGLNVLTF | TGTGCCAGCAGCCAAGGGCTCAATGTCCTGACTTTC | TRBV3-1 | many | . | TRBJ2-6
CASSQQLAGARVDTQYF | TGTGCCAGCAGTCAACAGCTAGCGGGAGCACGGGTAGATACGCAGTATTTT | TRBV6-2/TRBV6-3 | . | TRBD2 | TRBJ2-3
CASSQPGQGAVYEQYF | TGTGCCAGCAGCCAACCGGGACAGGGGGCTGTTTACGAGCAGTACTTC | TRBV3-1 | many | TRBD1 | TRBJ2-7
CASSSTGPLNTEAFF | TGCGCCAGCAGTTCGACAGGGCCTTTGAACACTGAAGCTTTCTTT | TRBV5-1 | few | TRBD1 | TRBJ1-1
CASSLLAGANQETQYF | TGTGCCAGCAGTTTATTGGCAGGGGCCAACCAAGAGACCCAGTACTTC | TRBV28 | few | . | TRBJ2-5
CSVLVSGSSYEQYF | TGCAGTGTCCTTGTTAGCGGGAGCTCCTACGAGCAGTACTTC | TRBV20-1 | many | TRBD2 | TRBJ2-7
CASSEGTAGVAEQYF | TGTGCCAGCAGTGAAGGGACAGCGGGAGTTGCCGAGCAGTACTTC | TRBV2 | few | TRBD2 | TRBJ2-7
CSARKGSTDTQYF | TGCAGTGCTAGAAAGGGATCCACAGATACGCAGTATTTT | TRBV20-1 | many | . | TRBJ2-3
CASSSRRTANEKLFF | TGTGCCAGCAGTTCGCGGAGGACGGCTAATGAAAAACTGTTTTTT | TRBV28 | few | . | TRBJ1-4
CASSLAAEGLFHGYTF | TGTGCCAGCAGTTTAGCGGCAGAGGGTCTTTTTCATGGCTACACCTTC | TRBV27 | few | . | TRBJ1-2
CASSGNRANTEAFF | TGTGCCAGCAGCGGGAACAGGGCGAACACTGAAGCTTTCTTT | TRBV28 | many | . | TRBJ1-1
CASSTQTNYGYTF | TGTGCCAGCAGCACTCAGACTAACTATGGCTACACCTTC | TRBV27 | few | . | TRBJ1-2
CASSSRELAGGAYNEQFF | TGTGCCAGCAGCTCCCGAGAACTAGCGGGAGGCGCGTACAATGAGCAGTTCTTC | TRBV11-3 | many | TRBD2 | TRBJ2-1
CASSLVRTGAYEQYF | TGTGCCAGCAGCTTAGTACGGACAGGCGCCTACGAGCAGTACTTC | TRBV7-7 | once | TRBD1 | TRBJ2-7
CSARAATGVGVF | TGCAGTGCTAGAGCCGCGACAGGGGTGGGGGTCTTC | TRBV20-1 | . | TRBD1 | TRBJ2-1
CASSQDLGTHPYEQYF | TGTGCCAGCAGCCAAGATCTAGGGACGCACCCGTACGAGCAGTACTTC | TRBV3-1 | many | . | TRBJ2-7
CASSITGADTQYF | TGTGCCAGCAGCATAACGGGGGCAGATACGCAGTATTTT | TRBV25-1 | . | . | TRBJ2-3
CASRDGQGVETQYF | TGTGCCAGCAGGGATGGACAGGGGGTCGAGACCCAGTACTTC | TRBV6-2/TRBV6-3 | many | TRBD1 | TRBJ2-5
CASSLSEAYNEQFF | TGTGCCAGCAGTCTCTCAGAGGCCTACAATGAGCAGTTCTTC | TRBV28 | many | . | TRBJ2-1
CAISVAGAQDNEQFF | TGTGCCATCAGTGTCGCGGGGGCGCAGGACAATGAGCAGTTCTTC | TRBV10-3 | few | . | TRBJ2-1
CSARGLAGAEGAYEQYF | TGCAGTGCTAGGGGACTAGCGGGAGCGGAGGGGGCCTACGAGCAGTACTTC | TRBV20-1 | once | TRBD2 | TRBJ2-7
CASSLGPPTGGRKTQYF | TGCGCCAGCAGCTTAGGCCCGCCGACAGGGGGACGAAAGACCCAGTACTTC | TRBV5-1 | few | TRBD1 | TRBJ2-5
CASSLRDSLSYEQYF | TGTGCCAGCAGTTTACGGGACTCCCTCTCCTACGAGCAGTACTTC | TRBV28 | . | . | TRBJ2-7
CSVVPNTEAFF | TGCAGCGTTGTACCGAACACTGAAGCTTTCTTT | TRBV29-1 | many | . | TRBJ1-1
CASSLGEINQPQHF | TGCGCCAGCAGCTTGGGAGAGATTAATCAGCCCCAGCATTTT | TRBV5-1 | many | . | TRBJ1-5
CASSFASVKNTGELFF | TGTGCCAGCAGTTTCGCTAGCGTAAAGAACACCGGGGAGCTGTTTTTT | TRBV12-3/TRBV12-4 | many | . | TRBJ2-2
CASSRTVGRDEKLFF | TGTGCCAGCAGCAGAACAGTGGGTCGTGATGAAAAACTGTTTTTT | TRBV9 | . | . | TRBJ1-4
CASSQTSFEQFF | TGTGCCAGCAGCCAGACTAGTTTTGAGCAGTTCTTC | TRBV3-1 | many | . | TRBJ2-1
CASSQPFGRVETQYF | TGTGCCAGCAGCCAACCCTTCGGCCGGGTGGAGACCCAGTACTTC | TRBV14 | few | . | TRBJ2-5
CASSLYERESKFF | TGTGCCAGCAGCTTATACGAGCGGGAGTCCAAGTTCTTC | TRBV7-9 | . | TRBD2 | TRBJ2-1
CASSPRTGGEETQYF | TGTGCCAGCAGCCCTAGGACAGGGGGAGAGGAGACCCAGTACTTC | TRBV11-2 | many | TRBD1 | TRBJ2-5
CATSDLHGESENEQFF | TGTGCCACCAGTGATTTACACGGGGAGTCAGAGAATGAGCAGTTCTTC | TRBV24-1 | many | . | TRBJ2-1
CASSIQQTSGRTDEQFF | TGTGCCAGCAGCATTCAACAGACTAGCGGGAGGACGGATGAGCAGTTCTTC | TRBV11-3 | many | TRBD2 | TRBJ2-1
CASSSGLAGDGSEQFF | TGCGCCAGCAGCTCCGGACTAGCGGGAGACGGGTCTGAGCAGTTCTTC | TRBV5-1 | many | TRBD2 | TRBJ2-1
CASSAAPDLTDTQYF | TGTGCCAGCAGCGCCGCCCCGGATCTCACAGATACGCAGTATTTT | TRBV5-8 | . | . | TRBJ2-3
CASSSPPQNTEAFF | TGTGCCAGCAGTTCCCCTCCCCAGAACACTGAAGCTTTCTTT | TRBV27 | . | . | TRBJ1-1
CASSRFGLAGFSGELFF | TGCGCCAGCAGCCGATTCGGACTAGCGGGTTTTTCCGGGGAGCTGTTTTTT | TRBV5-1 | once | TRBD2 | TRBJ2-2
CASRGHEQYF | TGTGCCAGCAGAGGCCACGAGCAGTACTTC | TRBV2 | many | . | TRBJ2-7
CASSLAGRGRNNEQFF | TGTGCCAGTAGTCTCGCGGGGCGGGGCAGGAACAATGAGCAGTTCTTC | TRBV19 | . | . | TRBJ2-1
CATSDRDRVGGYTF | TGTGCCACCAGTGATCGGGACAGGGTCGGGGGCTACACCTTC | TRBV24-1 | many | TRBD1 | TRBJ1-2
CASSQQRGNYNEQFF | TGTGCCAGCTCACAACAGCGGGGCAACTACAATGAGCAGTTCTTC | TRBV6-1 | many | TRBD2 | TRBJ2-1
CASRPTSGTGGADTQYF | TGTGCCAGCAGGCCGACTAGCGGTACGGGTGGGGCAGATACGCAGTATTTT | TRBV6-1 | few | TRBD2 | TRBJ2-3
CASSLREAGDSYNEQFF | TGTGCCAGCAGCTTGAGGGAAGCGGGGGACTCCTACAATGAGCAGTTCTTC | TRBV5-5 | few | TRBD2 | TRBJ2-1
CSAPGLAGGGSYEQYF | TGCAGTGCTCCGGGACTAGCGGGAGGGGGCTCCTACGAGCAGTACTTC | TRBV20-1 | many | TRBD2 | TRBJ2-7
CASLGGRSIQYF | TGTGCCTCCCTAGGGGGCAGGAGCATTCAGTACTTC | TRBV11-2 | many | TRBD1 | TRBJ2-4
CASSVAPRETQYF | TGTGCCAGCAGCGTAGCCCCGAGGGAGACCCAGTACTTC | TRBV9 | . | . | TRBJ2-5
CASSLVAGANSPLHF | TGTGCCAGCAGCTTGGTCGCAGGGGCTAATTCACCCCTCCACTTT | TRBV5-5 | . | . | TRBJ1-6
CASTRTLATDTQYF | TGTGCCAGCACCCGAACATTAGCCACAGATACGCAGTATTTT | TRBV6-1 | . | . | TRBJ2-3
CASSPLPLAGGTDTQYF | TGCGCCAGCAGCCCCCTTCCGCTGGCGGGAGGAACAGATACGCAGTATTTT | TRBV4-1 | many | TRBD2 | TRBJ2-3
CSARNPSGQGGRSPQYF | TGCAGTGCTAGGAATCCCTCCGGGCAGGGAGGAAGGAGTCCGCAGTATTTT | TRBV20-1 | few | . | TRBJ2-3
CASSPRSGNTEAFF | TGTGCCAGCAGCCCGCGATCGGGGAACACTGAAGCTTTCTTT | TRBV18 | many | . | TRBJ1-1
CASSFSQAFYEQYF | TGTGCCAGCAGCTTTTCACAGGCGTTCTACGAGCAGTACTTC | TRBV7-9 | many | . | TRBJ2-7
CASSPPGQGGPYEQYF | TGTGCCAGCAGCCCTCCAGGACAGGGGGGTCCCTACGAGCAGTACTTC | TRBV7-9 | many | TRBD1 | TRBJ2-7
CASSSLAGGLMDTQYF | TGTGCCAGCAGCTCCTTAGCGGGAGGTTTGATGGATACGCAGTATTTT | TRBV7-9 | many | TRBD2 | TRBJ2-3
CASSLEDLMHGANVLTF | TGTGCCAGCAGCTTGGAGGACCTAATGCACGGGGCCAACGTCCTGACTTTC | TRBV7-2 | . | . | TRBJ2-6